Each of the 14 T cell receptor beta chains below was sequenced from the same sample in a study of identical twins. TCRdb ran MiXCR on the 5' RACE reads and lists one entry per CDR3 protein. This table has 250,000 to 300,000 distinct CDR3 sequences, roughly 8.6% appearing once. The sample was also reused in another study, on yellow fever vaccine responses in identical twins.

Sequences were obtained from CD8+ T cells sorted from blood. The receptors originated from a woman between 18 and 30 years old in good health.

Only a few counts were recorded for this clonotype. This chain uses TRBV19 with TRBJ2-1; D is undetermined. This CDR3 has 12 residues. In germline, CDR1 is LNHDA, CDR2 SQIVND (reference sequence). Trimming shortened V by 1 base and J by 9 bases, and 7 bases separated the two germline ends. Written as DNA, the CDR3 is TGTGCCAGTAGTATAGTACGAGGTGAGCAGTTCTTC. Translated: CASSIVRGEQFF.

V and J are TRBV3-1 and TRBJ2-3; 9 bases are shared with TRBD2. The CDR3 contains 17 residues. The germline CDR1 and CDR2 sequences are LGHDT and YNNKEL (reference sequence). V lost 3 bases, J lost 2 bases, and 9 bases stayed unmatched. The CDR3, as DNA: TGTGCCAGCAGCCAGCCGGTGGAGCGGGGGGCCACAGATACGCAGTATTTT. It specifies CASSQPVERGATDTQYF.

This clonotype was found a few times. The chain is built from TRBV4-1 and TRBJ2-3, with TRBD1 as a possible D gene (7 bases). Germline values: CDR1 MGHRA, CDR2 YSYEKL. V lost 6 bases to trimming and J lost 6 bases, with 16 bases between them. The CDR3 has 14 amino acids. The CDR3: CASRQGLGGDTQYF. Written as DNA, the CDR3 is TGCGCCAGCAGACAGGGGTTAGGAGGGGATACGCAGTATTTT.

The gene calls are TRBV27 and TRBJ2-1; 9 nucleotides align to TRBD1. Germline assignment: CDR1 MNHEY and CDR2 SMNVEV (reference sequence). Trimming removed 0 bases from V and 10 bases from J; junction bases left unmatched: 16. The CDR3 has 18 amino acids. Here the CDR3 reads CASSLSPPGTGLSEEQFF. In DNA, the CDR3 is TGTGCCAGCAGTTTATCGCCCCCAGGGACAGGGTTATCGGAGGAGCAGTTCTTC.

This clonotype was counted at least ten times. The gene calls are TRBV29-1 and TRBJ2-7; 7 bases map to TRBD1. V was clipped by 5 bases and J by 5 bases; unmatched bases: 12. The germline CDR1 and CDR2 sequences are SQVTM and ANQGSEA. This CDR3 comprises 14 residues. CDR3 nucleotides: TGCAGCGTTTCAAGTCCGGGACAGATGGACGAGCAGTACTTC. This encodes CSVSSPGQMDEQYF.

This clonotype has a handful of counts. This chain links TRBV20-1 with TRBJ2-1; 11 bases map to TRBD2. The V segment lost 1 base and the J segment 7 bases; nucleotides outside the gene matches: 6. The CDR3 runs to 15 residues. Germline V gene lookup returns CDR1 DFQATT and CDR2 SNEGSKA (reference sequence). In DNA, the CDR3 is TGCAGTGCTAGAGGGCGGACTAGCGGGTTGAATGAGCAGTTCTTC. The encoded protein is CSARGRTSGLNEQFF.

This clonotype has a count of ten or more. This chain joins TRBV7-9 and TRBJ2-1; 8 bases match TRBD2. The CDR3 sequence is 15 residues long. V shed 3 bases and J 4 bases; nucleotides not matched to a gene: 5. The germline CDR1 and CDR2 sequences are SEHNR and FQNEAQ (reference sequence). CDR3 protein: CASSFSGGSYNEQFF. CDR3 nucleotide sequence: TGTGCCAGCAGCTTCTCGGGAGGGTCTTACAATGAGCAGTTCTTC.

This clonotype appeared a few times. V is TRBV3-1 and J is TRBJ2-1; 12 bases map to TRBD2. The CDR3 totals 16 residues. The V segment lost 7 bases and the J segment 9 bases; nucleotides outside the gene matches: 13. The germline CDR1 and CDR2 sequences are LGHDT and YNNKEL (reference sequence). CDR3 nucleotide sequence: TGTGCCAGCACCAAACTCCTAGCGGGAGGGGTAGGTGAGCAGTTCTTC. Protein: CASTKLLAGGVGEQFF.

The chain links TRBV9 to TRBJ2-1, with D possibly being TRBD1 (6 bases). This CDR3 is 15 amino acids long. The germline V and J ends were trimmed by 4 bases and 4 bases, with 15 bases remaining between them. Germline CDR1 SGDLS, CDR2 YYNGEE. CDR3 bases: TGTGCCAGCAGCCAGACAGGAGATGTATACAATGAGCAGTTCTTC. This sequence encodes CASSQTGDVYNEQFF.

This clonotype was seen a handful of times. The V call is TRBV7-2, the J call TRBJ2-7, with TRBD1 matching 8 bases. The germline V gene encodes CDR1 SGHTA and CDR2 FQGNSA. This CDR3 has 15 amino acids. V gave up 4 bases and J gave up 6 bases; unmatched junction bases: 11. CDR3 sequence (DNA): TGTGCCAGCAGCTCGGCGACAGGGGCTCCACTCGAGCAGTACTTC. Translated: CASSSATGAPLEQYF.

This clonotype has more than one count but fewer than ten. Its ends do not fully match the called genes, so a read error is possible. This chain connects TRBV6-2 or TRBV6-3 to TRBJ1-1; a possible D gene is TRBD1 (5 bases). Germline CDR1 is MNHEY and CDR2 is SVGEGT. There are 13 residues in the CDR3. The CDR3 here is CASSLQDPHEPFF. CDR3 coding DNA: TGTGCCAGCAGCCTACAGGATCCGCATGAACCTTTCTTT.

This clonotype was picked up a small number of times. This rearrangement joins TRBV27 to TRBJ2-7, with D tentatively TRBD1 or TRBD2 (7 bases each). The CDR3 loop spans 15 amino acids. The germline V gene has CDR1 MNHEY and CDR2 SMNVEV (reference sequence). V gave up 3 bases and J gave up 2 bases, with 14 bases separating them. The CDR3 DNA reads TGTGCCAGCAGTTTTGAGCCAGGGGGGGCCTACGAGCAGTACTTC. Its translation: CASSFEPGGAYEQYF.

In its sample, this clonotype was seen a few times. CDR3 sequence: CASSYGGGPSGGREQFF. The CDR3 region has the DNA TGTGCCAGCAGTTACGGGGGAGGGCCTAGCGGGGGTCGGGAGCAGTTCTTC. This chain uses TRBV27 with TRBJ2-1; the match to TRBD2 covers 10 bases. The germline CDR1 and CDR2 sequences are MNHEY and SMNVEV (reference sequence). The CDR3 loop spans 17 amino acids. J was trimmed by 10 bases and V by 4 bases; bases with no gene match: 16.

The chain uses TRBV19 and TRBJ2-1, with D tentatively TRBD2 (5 bases). Germline CDR1 and CDR2: LNHDA and SQIVND (reference sequence). The length of the CDR3 is 14 residues. V lost 3 bases and J 5 bases, leaving 11 bases between the germline ends. The CDR3 region is CASSIFGRDNEQFF. The CDR3 DNA follows: TGTGCCAGTAGTATCTTTGGGCGGGACAATGAGCAGTTCTTC.